This is a list of T cell receptor beta chains from one sample in a study of T cell responses to AZD1222 COVID-19 vaccine. Some clones are missing from TCRdb's copy, which holds only in-frame ones; the method was immunoSEQ multiplex PCR. The data hold 110,000 to 150,000 clones, with 92% observed a single time. This sample comprised peripheral blood, obtained on day 0 of AZD1222 vaccination. Source of these receptors: an adult in good health. CDR3s include the opening cysteine and the closing phenylalanine or tryptophan. Each record gives: clone size, V gene, D gene, J gene, CDR3 DNA, CDR3 protein. D genes are given only for firm matches. Expanded clones are given a class, and other clones once, few, many or no size at all.

clone_size: .
v_call: TRBV4-1
d_call: TRBD2
j_call: TRBJ2-1
cdr3_nt: TGCGCCAGCAGCCAGCTTCTCGGCGGGAGGGCGGGGAATGAGCAGTTCTTC
cdr3_aa: CASSQLLGGRAGNEQFF

clone_size: few
v_call: TRBV7-2
d_call: TRBD1
j_call: TRBJ2-1
cdr3_nt: TGTGCCAGCAGCGCCCGAGGGACAGGCCTAAACAATGAGCAGTTCTTC
cdr3_aa: CASSARGTGLNNEQFF

clone_size: .
v_call: TRBV9
d_call: .
j_call: TRBJ2-3
cdr3_nt: TGTGCCAGCAGCGTAGCAGGGGGGCGTTTAACAGATACGCAGTATTTT
cdr3_aa: CASSVAGGRLTDTQYF

clone_size: .
v_call: TRBV6-5
d_call: .
j_call: TRBJ1-5
cdr3_nt: TGTGCCAGCAGTTACTCGTGGAATCAGCCCCAGCATTTT
cdr3_aa: CASSYSWNQPQHF

clone_size: .
v_call: TRBV20-1
d_call: TRBD1
j_call: TRBJ2-7
cdr3_nt: TGCAGTGCTGACAGGGGCTACGAGCAGTACTTC
cdr3_aa: CSADRGYEQYF

clone_size: .
v_call: TRBV6-5
d_call: .
j_call: TRBJ1-2
cdr3_nt: TGTGCCAGCAGACCACTAGGGGTATTGGAATATGGCTACACCTTC
cdr3_aa: CASRPLGVLEYGYTF

clone_size: .
v_call: TRBV28
d_call: .
j_call: TRBJ1-2
cdr3_nt: TGTGCCAGCAGTTTTGGGCTTGGCTACACCTTC
cdr3_aa: CASSFGLGYTF

clone_size: .
v_call: TRBV27
d_call: .
j_call: TRBJ2-1
cdr3_nt: TGTGCCAGCAGTACGTACAATGAGCAGTTCTTC
cdr3_aa: CASSTYNEQFF

clone_size: .
v_call: TRBV5-4
d_call: TRBD2
j_call: TRBJ2-1
cdr3_nt: TGTGCCAGCAGCTTTACTTCTAGCGGGAGATACGGTGAGCAGTTCTTC
cdr3_aa: CASSFTSSGRYGEQFF

clone_size: .
v_call: TRBV2
d_call: TRBD2
j_call: TRBJ2-3
cdr3_nt: TGTGCCAGCAGTCAATACCCCTCGGGAGGAGGGATCACGCAGTATTTT
cdr3_aa: CASSQYPSGGGITQYF

clone_size: .
v_call: TRBV6-5
d_call: .
j_call: TRBJ1-2
cdr3_nt: TGTGCCAGCCATCGATCAGGGAACTATGGCTACACCTTC
cdr3_aa: CASHRSGNYGYTF

clone_size: .
v_call: TRBV13
d_call: .
j_call: TRBJ1-3
cdr3_nt: TGTGCCAGCAGCTCCGGGGCTGGAAACACCATATATTTT
cdr3_aa: CASSSGAGNTIYF

clone_size: .
v_call: TRBV6-1
d_call: .
j_call: TRBJ1-4
cdr3_nt: TGTGCCAGCAGTGAAGCAGCAGGGGCAGGGGAAAAACTGTTTTTT
cdr3_aa: CASSEAAGAGEKLFF

clone_size: .
v_call: TRBV25-1
d_call: TRBD2
j_call: TRBJ2-4
cdr3_nt: TGTGCCAGCAGAGGGACTAGCGGGAGTAGGCGTAACATTCAGTACTTC
cdr3_aa: CASRGTSGSRRNIQYF

clone_size: .
v_call: TRBV7-6
d_call: .
j_call: TRBJ2-5
cdr3_nt: TGTGCCAGCAGCTTAGCCAGCGGTAATACCATCAGGGAGACCCAGTACTTC
cdr3_aa: CASSLASGNTIRETQYF

clone_size: .
v_call: TRBV27
d_call: .
j_call: TRBJ2-3
cdr3_nt: TGTGCCAGCAGTTTAGTGCGGGGTGGGTCAGATACGCAGTATTTT
cdr3_aa: CASSLVRGGSDTQYF

clone_size: .
v_call: TRBV15
d_call: .
j_call: TRBJ2-1
cdr3_nt: TGTGCCACCAGCAGATCGCGGGACTTGGCCTTTGAGCAGTTCTTC
cdr3_aa: CATSRSRDLAFEQFF

clone_size: once
v_call: TRBV15
d_call: TRBD1
j_call: TRBJ1-6
cdr3_nt: TGTGCCACCAGCCCACGGTACGGGACAGAGGGTAATTCACCCCTCCACTTT
cdr3_aa: CATSPRYGTEGNSPLHF

clone_size: .
v_call: TRBV7-9
d_call: TRBD2
j_call: TRBJ2-1
cdr3_nt: TGTGCCAGCAGCCCCTGGGGGGGGAACAATGAGCAGTTCTTC
cdr3_aa: CASSPWGGNNEQFF

clone_size: .
v_call: TRBV5-1
d_call: .
j_call: TRBJ2-1
cdr3_nt: TGCGCCAGCAGCTTGGACAGGGCGAGTGGGGGGAATGAGCAGTTCTTC
cdr3_aa: CASSLDRASGGNEQFF

clone_size: .
v_call: TRBV18
d_call: .
j_call: TRBJ2-7
cdr3_nt: TGTGCCAGCTCACCGAGCACTAGGGAATCTGGCGAGCAGTACTTC
cdr3_aa: CASSPSTRESGEQYF

clone_size: few
v_call: TRBV5-8
d_call: .
j_call: TRBJ1-4
cdr3_nt: TGTGCCAGCAGGCGTCCGGGTTACAGAGATGAAAAACTGTTTTTT
cdr3_aa: CASRRPGYRDEKLFF

clone_size: .
v_call: TRBV28
d_call: TRBD2
j_call: TRBJ2-1
cdr3_nt: TGTGCCAGCAGTGCTCGGTTGGTAGCGGGAGTGCGGAATGAGCAGTTCTTC
cdr3_aa: CASSARLVAGVRNEQFF

clone_size: .
v_call: TRBV14
d_call: .
j_call: TRBJ2-5
cdr3_nt: TGTGCCAGCAGCCAAGTCTTAGGAGAGACCCAGTACTTC
cdr3_aa: CASSQVLGETQYF

clone_size: .
v_call: TRBV7-9
d_call: .
j_call: TRBJ1-5
cdr3_nt: TGTGCCAGCAGCTTGGCAGGTAGCAATCAGCCCCAGCATTTT
cdr3_aa: CASSLAGSNQPQHF

clone_size: .
v_call: TRBV19
d_call: .
j_call: TRBJ1-5
cdr3_nt: TGTGCCAGTAGCATCCAGACAGGAGGACAGCCCCAGCATTTT
cdr3_aa: CASSIQTGGQPQHF

clone_size: .
v_call: TRBV4-2
d_call: .
j_call: TRBJ2-2
cdr3_nt: TGTGCCAGCAGAGATTTTGCGAGGGCGCCCGGGGAGCTGTTTTTT
cdr3_aa: CASRDFARAPGELFF

clone_size: once
v_call: TRBV21-1
d_call: .
j_call: TRBJ1-5
cdr3_nt: TGTGCCAGCAGCAAAGGGGTAGGCACAGGGCTGGGAGGCAATCAGCCCCAGCATTTT
cdr3_aa: CASSKGVGTGLGGNQPQHF

clone_size: .
v_call: TRBV19
d_call: .
j_call: TRBJ1-1
cdr3_nt: TGTGCCTCCAAGGGCACCGAGAACACTGAAGCTTTCTTT
cdr3_aa: CASKGTENTEAFF

clone_size: once
v_call: TRBV11-1
d_call: TRBD2
j_call: TRBJ2-3
cdr3_nt: TGTGCCAGCAGCCACGATAGCGGGAGCACAGATACGCAGTATTTT
cdr3_aa: CASSHDSGSTDTQYF

clone_size: .
v_call: TRBV6-5
d_call: TRBD1
j_call: TRBJ2-1
cdr3_nt: TGTGCCAGCAGGAGTACCCAGGGGGACGGCAATGAGCAGTTCTTC
cdr3_aa: CASRSTQGDGNEQFF

clone_size: once
v_call: TRBV9
d_call: .
j_call: TRBJ1-2
cdr3_nt: TGTGCCAGCAGCGTAGGGGGACGGTACTATGGCTACACCTTC
cdr3_aa: CASSVGGRYYGYTF

clone_size: few
v_call: TRBV9
d_call: .
j_call: TRBJ2-2
cdr3_nt: TGTGCCAGCAGCGTAGACGGGAGAGGGACCGGGGAGCTGTTTTTT
cdr3_aa: CASSVDGRGTGELFF

clone_size: .
v_call: TRBV20-1
d_call: .
j_call: TRBJ2-1
cdr3_nt: TGCAGTGCTAGTCGCGAGGTATACAATGAGCAGTTCTTC
cdr3_aa: CSASREVYNEQFF

clone_size: .
v_call: TRBV9
d_call: TRBD1
j_call: TRBJ2-3
cdr3_nt: TGTGCCAGCAGCCTCGGACAGGGTACAGATACGCAGTATTTT
cdr3_aa: CASSLGQGTDTQYF

clone_size: .
v_call: TRBV9
d_call: .
j_call: TRBJ1-1
cdr3_nt: TGTGCCAGCAGCGAGAGTGTCATGAACACTGAAGCTTTCTTT
cdr3_aa: CASSESVMNTEAFF

clone_size: .
v_call: TRBV5-8
d_call: .
j_call: TRBJ1-4
cdr3_nt: TGTGCCAGCGCCGTTGGGGAAAAACTGTTTTTT
cdr3_aa: CASAVGEKLFF

clone_size: .
v_call: TRBV4-1
d_call: .
j_call: TRBJ1-2
cdr3_nt: TGCGCCAGCAGCCTAGGGACCGCGGGGTATGGCTACACCTTC
cdr3_aa: CASSLGTAGYGYTF

clone_size: few
v_call: TRBV14
d_call: TRBD1
j_call: TRBJ1-1
cdr3_nt: TGTGCCAGCAGCCAAGGTTCGGGCCCGGGACAGATAAAAAATGAAGCTTTCTTT
cdr3_aa: CASSQGSGPGQIKNEAFF

clone_size: .
v_call: TRBV6-5
d_call: .
j_call: TRBJ1-2
cdr3_nt: TGTGCCAGCAGCCCCGGGTCCCTGAGGGCTGGCTACACCTTC
cdr3_aa: CASSPGSLRAGYTF